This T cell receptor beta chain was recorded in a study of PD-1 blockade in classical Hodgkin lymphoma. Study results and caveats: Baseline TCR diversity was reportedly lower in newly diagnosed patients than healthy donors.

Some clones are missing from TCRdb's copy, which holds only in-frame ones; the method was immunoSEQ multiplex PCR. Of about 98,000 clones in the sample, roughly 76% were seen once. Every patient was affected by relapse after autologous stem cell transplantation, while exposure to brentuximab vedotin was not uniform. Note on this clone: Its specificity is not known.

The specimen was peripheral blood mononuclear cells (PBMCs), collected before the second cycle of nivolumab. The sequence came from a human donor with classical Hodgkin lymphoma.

CDR3 protein: CASSGGGNQETQYF. CDR3 in DNA: TGTGCCAGCAGCGGGGGTGGAAACCAAGAGACCCAGTACTTC. The chain is built from TRBV5-6 and TRBJ2-5; the D gene could be TRBD1 or TRBD2 (5 bases each). In germline, CDR1 is SGHDT, CDR2 YYEEEE. Trimming cost V 4 bases and J 0 bases, with 10 bases left between them. This CDR3 has 14 amino acids.